The 5 T cell receptor beta chains given below trace back to one sample, sequenced in a study of shared clonotypes between healthy human individuals. Terminally differentiated effector memory CD45RA+ cells were excluded from the naive CD8 cells, which were CD45RO-negative and positively selected for CCR7. Data came from immunoSEQ multiplex PCR; TCRdb stores just in-frame clones and leaves some out. The repertoire consists of millions of clones, with just over 90% occurring once and the leading ten covering more than 1.5%. Sequencing was done on a sample of naive CD8+ T cells from PBMCs. These receptors were obtained from a man younger than 35 in good health. Some clones in this sample may be carry-over from other donors' samples.

The chain carries TRBV6-6 and TRBJ2-7; D unclear. CDR1 MNHNY and CDR2 SVGAGI come from the germline V gene (reference sequence). V lost 2 bases to trimming and J lost 5 bases, with 7 bases between them. The CDR3 is 12 amino acids. The CDR3 sequence: CASSYRHNEQYF. The CDR3 nucleotides read TGTGCCAGCAGTTACCGGCATAACGAGCAGTACTTC.

V and J are TRBV11-2 and TRBJ2-2; 11 bases align to TRBD2. Germline CDR1 reads SGHAT; CDR2 reads FQNNGV. V gave up 3 bases and J gave up 5 bases; unmatched junction bases: 5. The CDR3 is 16 residues long. The CDR3 DNA sequence: TGTGCCAGCAGCTTTCCGACTAGCGGGACGACCGGGGAGCTGTTTTTT. This codes for CASSFPTSGTTGELFF. The full variable domain, rest sourced from reference TRBV11-2 and TRBJ2-2, is EAGVAQSPRYKIIEKRQSVAFWCNPISGHATLYWYQQILGQGPKLLIQFQNNGVVDDSQLPKDRFSAERLKGVDSTLKIQPAKLEDSAVYLCASSFPTSGTTGELFFGEGSRLTVL.

The V and J genes are TRBV11-3 and TRBJ2-1; no clear D. The V and J ends lost 1 base and 6 bases respectively, with 16 bases between them. The CDR3 loop spans 16 amino acids. Germline CDR1 SGHNT, CDR2 YENEEA. The DNA of the CDR3 is TGTGCCAGCAGCTTAGCTTACGACAAAGGTGGCAATGAGCAGTTCTTC. Translation gives CASSLAYDKGGNEQFF.

The CDR3, as DNA: TGTGCCATCAGTGACATCGGGGGAACTGAAGCTTTCTTT. Protein: CAISDIGGTEAFF. J is TRBJ1-1 and V is TRBV10-3; the D gene is possibly TRBD1 (5 bases). The CDR3 has 13 residues. Trimming cost V 3 bases and J 5 bases, with 10 bases left between them. Per germline, CDR1 ENHRY and CDR2 SYGVKD.

CDR3 residues: CASSFSPGAYGYTF. The DNA for the CDR3 is TGTGCCAGCAGTTTTTCCCCAGGGGCCTATGGCTACACCTTC. The chain combines TRBV27 with TRBJ1-2, with D possibly matching TRBD1 (6 bases). Between the trimmed V and J ends, which lost 3 bases and 4 bases, there was a span of 12 bases. The V gene's germline CDR1 is MNHEY and CDR2 SMNVEV (reference sequence). The CDR3 consists of 14 residues.